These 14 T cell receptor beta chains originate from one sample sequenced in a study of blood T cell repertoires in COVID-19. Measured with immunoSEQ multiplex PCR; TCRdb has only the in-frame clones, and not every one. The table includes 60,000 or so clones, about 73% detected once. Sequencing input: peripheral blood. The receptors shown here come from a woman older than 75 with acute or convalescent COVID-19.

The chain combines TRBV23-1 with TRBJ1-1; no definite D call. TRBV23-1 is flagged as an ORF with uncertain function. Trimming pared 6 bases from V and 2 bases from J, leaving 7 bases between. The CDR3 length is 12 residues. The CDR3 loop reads CASRWLNTEAFF. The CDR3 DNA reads TGCGCCAGCAGATGGCTCAACACTGAAGCTTTCTTT.

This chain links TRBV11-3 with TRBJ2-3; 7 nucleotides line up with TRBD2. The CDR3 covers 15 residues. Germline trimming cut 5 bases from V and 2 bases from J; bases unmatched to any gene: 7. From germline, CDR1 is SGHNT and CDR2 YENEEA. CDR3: CASSPSSGYTDTQYF. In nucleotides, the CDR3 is TGTGCCAGCAGCCCCTCTAGCGGATACACAGATACGCAGTATTTT.

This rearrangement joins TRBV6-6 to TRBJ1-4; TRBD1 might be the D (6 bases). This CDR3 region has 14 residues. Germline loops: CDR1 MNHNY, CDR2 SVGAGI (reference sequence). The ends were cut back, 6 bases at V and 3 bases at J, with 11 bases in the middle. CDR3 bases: TGTGCCAGCAGCCAGACAGGCCCTAATGAAAAACTGTTTTTT. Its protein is CASSQTGPNEKLFF.

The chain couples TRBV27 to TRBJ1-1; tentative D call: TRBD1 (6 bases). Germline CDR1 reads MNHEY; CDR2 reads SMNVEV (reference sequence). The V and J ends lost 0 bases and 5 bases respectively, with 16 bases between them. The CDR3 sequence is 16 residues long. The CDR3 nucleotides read TGTGCCAGCAGTTTATCGGTTCCGGGGGGCTGGACTGAAGCTTTCTTT. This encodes CASSLSVPGGWTEAFF.

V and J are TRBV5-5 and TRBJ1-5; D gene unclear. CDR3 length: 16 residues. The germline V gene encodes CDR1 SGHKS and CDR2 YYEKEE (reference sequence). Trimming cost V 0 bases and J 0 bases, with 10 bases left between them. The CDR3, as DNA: TGTGCCAGCAGCTTGGAAGTCAGTTATAGCAATCAGCCCCAGCATTTT. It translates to CASSLEVSYSNQPQHF.

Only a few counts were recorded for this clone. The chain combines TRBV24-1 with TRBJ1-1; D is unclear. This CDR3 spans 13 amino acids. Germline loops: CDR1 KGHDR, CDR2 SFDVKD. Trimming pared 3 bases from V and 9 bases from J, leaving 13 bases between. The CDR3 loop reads CATSDVGGIQAFF. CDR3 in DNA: TGTGCCACCAGTGATGTAGGAGGGATCCAAGCTTTCTTT.

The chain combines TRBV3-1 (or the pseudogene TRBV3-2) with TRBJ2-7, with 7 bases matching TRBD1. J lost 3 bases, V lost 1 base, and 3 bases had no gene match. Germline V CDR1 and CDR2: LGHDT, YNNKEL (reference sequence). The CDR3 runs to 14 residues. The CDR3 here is CASSQGGGGYEQYF. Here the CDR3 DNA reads TGTGCCAGCAGCCAAGGAGGGGGCGGCTACGAGCAGTACTTC.

The CDR3 DNA follows: TGTGCCAGTAGCCCCAGGCTCGAACGCCAAGAGACCCAGTACTTC. It codes for CASSPRLERQETQYF. The chain is built from TRBV19 and TRBJ2-5; D gene ambiguous. V lost 6 bases, J lost 1 base, and 15 bases lay in between. Germline V lookup: CDR1 LNHDA, CDR2 SQIVND (reference sequence). The CDR3 is 15 residues long.

Here the CDR3 DNA reads TGTGCCAGCAGCCCTCCCCCTTATAGAGTTCCCCAAGGTGGGACTTACGAGCAGTACTTC. This gives the protein CASSPPPYRVPQGGTYEQYF. The chain has TRBV3-1 (or the pseudogene TRBV3-2) and TRBJ2-7, with a tentative D call TRBD2 (6 bases). In germline, CDR1 is LGHDT, CDR2 YNNKEL (reference sequence). The V gene lost 4 bases and the J gene lost 4 bases, with 32 bases spanning the gap. The CDR3 has 20 amino acids.

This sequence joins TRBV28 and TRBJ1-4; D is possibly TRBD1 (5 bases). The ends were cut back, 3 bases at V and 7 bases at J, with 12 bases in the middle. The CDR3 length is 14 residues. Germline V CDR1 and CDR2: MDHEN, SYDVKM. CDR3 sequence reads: CASSFIGAGEKLFF. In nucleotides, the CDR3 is TGTGCCAGCAGTTTTATAGGGGCAGGTGAAAAACTGTTTTTT. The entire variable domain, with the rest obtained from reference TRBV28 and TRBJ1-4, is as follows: DVKVTQSSRYLVKRTGEKVFLECVQDMDHENMFWYRQDPGLGLRLIYFSYDVKMKEKGDIPEGYSVSREKKERFSLILESASTNQTSMYLCASSFIGAGEKLFFGSGTQLSVL.

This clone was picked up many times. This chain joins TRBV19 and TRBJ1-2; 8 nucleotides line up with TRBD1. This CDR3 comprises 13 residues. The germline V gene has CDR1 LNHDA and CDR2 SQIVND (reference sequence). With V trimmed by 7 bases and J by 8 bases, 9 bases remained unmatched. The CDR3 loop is CASTGRGRFGYTF. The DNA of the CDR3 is TGTGCCAGTACGGGCAGGGGGCGGTTCGGCTACACCTTC.

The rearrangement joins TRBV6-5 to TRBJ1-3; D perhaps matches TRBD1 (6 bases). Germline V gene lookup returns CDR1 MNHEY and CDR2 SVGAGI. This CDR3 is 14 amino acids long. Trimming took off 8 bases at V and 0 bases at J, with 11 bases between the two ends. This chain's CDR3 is CASGTGSSGNTIYF. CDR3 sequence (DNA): TGTGCCAGCGGAACAGGGAGCTCTGGAAACACCATATATTTT.

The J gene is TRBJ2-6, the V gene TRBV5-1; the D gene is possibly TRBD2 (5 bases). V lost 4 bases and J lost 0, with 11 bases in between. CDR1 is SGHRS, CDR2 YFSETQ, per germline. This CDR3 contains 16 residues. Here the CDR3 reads CASSPGRDSGANVLTF. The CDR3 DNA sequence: TGCGCCAGCAGCCCGGGGAGAGACTCTGGGGCCAACGTCCTGACTTTC.

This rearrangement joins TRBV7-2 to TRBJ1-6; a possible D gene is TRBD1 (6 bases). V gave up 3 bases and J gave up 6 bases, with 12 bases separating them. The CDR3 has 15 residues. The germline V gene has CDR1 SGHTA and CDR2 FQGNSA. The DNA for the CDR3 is TGTGCCAGCAGCTTGGGCGGGGGGCGTAATTCACCCCTCCACTTT. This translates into CASSLGGGRNSPLHF.